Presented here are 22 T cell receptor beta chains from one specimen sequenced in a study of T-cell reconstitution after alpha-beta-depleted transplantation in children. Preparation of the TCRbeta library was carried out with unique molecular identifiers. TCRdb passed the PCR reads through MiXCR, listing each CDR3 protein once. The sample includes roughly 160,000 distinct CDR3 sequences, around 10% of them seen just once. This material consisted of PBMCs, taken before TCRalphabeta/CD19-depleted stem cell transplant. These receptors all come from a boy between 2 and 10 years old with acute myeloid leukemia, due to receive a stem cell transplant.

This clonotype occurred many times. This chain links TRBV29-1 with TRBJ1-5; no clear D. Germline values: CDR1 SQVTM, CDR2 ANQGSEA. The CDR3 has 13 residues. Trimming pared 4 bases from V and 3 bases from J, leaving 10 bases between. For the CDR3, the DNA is TGCAGCGTTGTAACCGGGTTCAATCAGCCCCAGCATTTT. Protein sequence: CSVVTGFNQPQHF.

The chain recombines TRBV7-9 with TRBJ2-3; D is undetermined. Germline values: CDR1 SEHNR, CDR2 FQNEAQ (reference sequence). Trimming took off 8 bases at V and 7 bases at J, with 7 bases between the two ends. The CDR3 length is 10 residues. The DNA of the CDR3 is TGTGCCAGCGAAGCAAATACGCAGTATTTT. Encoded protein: CASEANTQYF.

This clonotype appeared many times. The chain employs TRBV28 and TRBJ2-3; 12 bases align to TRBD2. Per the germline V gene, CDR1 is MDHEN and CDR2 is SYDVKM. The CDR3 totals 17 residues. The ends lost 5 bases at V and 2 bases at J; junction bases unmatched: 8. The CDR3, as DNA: TGTGCCAGCAGTCTAACCGGGACTAGCGGGTTCACAGATACGCAGTATTTT. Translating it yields CASSLTGTSGFTDTQYF.

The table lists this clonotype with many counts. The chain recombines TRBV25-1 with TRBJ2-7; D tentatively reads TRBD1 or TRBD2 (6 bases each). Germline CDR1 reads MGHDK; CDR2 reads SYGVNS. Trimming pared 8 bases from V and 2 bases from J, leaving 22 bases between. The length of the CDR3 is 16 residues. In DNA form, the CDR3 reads TGTGCCAGCGCGGGACATTCCTCCCGCGGCGCCTACGAGCAGTACGTC. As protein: CASAGHSSRGAYEQYV.

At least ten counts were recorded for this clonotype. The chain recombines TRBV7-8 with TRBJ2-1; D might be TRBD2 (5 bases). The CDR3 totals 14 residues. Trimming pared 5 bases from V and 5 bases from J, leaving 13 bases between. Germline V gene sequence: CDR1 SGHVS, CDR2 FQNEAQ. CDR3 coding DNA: TGTGCCAGCAGCCCACGACTAACCCACAATGAGCAGTTCTTC. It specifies CASSPRLTHNEQFF. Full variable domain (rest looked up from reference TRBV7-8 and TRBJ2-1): GAGVSQSPRYKVAKRGQDVALRCDPISGHVSLFWYQQALGQGPEFLTYFQNEAQLDKSGLPSDRFFAERPEGSVSTLKIQRTQQEDSAVYLCASSPRLTHNEQFFGPGTRLTVL.

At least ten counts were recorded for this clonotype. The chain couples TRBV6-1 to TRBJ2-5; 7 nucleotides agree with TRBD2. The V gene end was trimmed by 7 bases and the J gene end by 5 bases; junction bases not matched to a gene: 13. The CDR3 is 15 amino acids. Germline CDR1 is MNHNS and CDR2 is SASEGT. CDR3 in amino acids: CASTAEGGPRETQYF. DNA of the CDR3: TGTGCCAGCACCGCAGAGGGAGGGCCGCGCGAGACCCAGTACTTC.

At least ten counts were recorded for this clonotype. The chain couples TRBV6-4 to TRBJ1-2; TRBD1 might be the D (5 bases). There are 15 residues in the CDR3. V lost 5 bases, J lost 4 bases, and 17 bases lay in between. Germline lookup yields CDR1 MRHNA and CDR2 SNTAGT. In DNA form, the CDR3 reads TGTGCCAGCAGTCATAATTCAGGGACTACCTATGGCTACACCTTC. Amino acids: CASSHNSGTTYGYTF.

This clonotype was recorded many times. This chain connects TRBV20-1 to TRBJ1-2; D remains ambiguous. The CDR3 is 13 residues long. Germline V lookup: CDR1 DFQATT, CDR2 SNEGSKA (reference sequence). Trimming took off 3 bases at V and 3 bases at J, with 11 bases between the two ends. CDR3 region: CSASEGVDYGYTF. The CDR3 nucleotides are TGCAGTGCTAGTGAGGGTGTGGACTATGGCTACACCTTC.

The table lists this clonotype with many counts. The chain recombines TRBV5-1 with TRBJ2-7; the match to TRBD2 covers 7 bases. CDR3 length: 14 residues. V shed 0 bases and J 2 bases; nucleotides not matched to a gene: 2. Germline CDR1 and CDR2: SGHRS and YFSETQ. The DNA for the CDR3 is TGCGCCAGCAGCTTGGGGGGGACTACCTACGAGCAGTACTTC. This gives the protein CASSLGGTTYEQYF.

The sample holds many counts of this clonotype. The CDR3 sequence is CASSDRQGAQGYTF. In DNA form, the CDR3 reads TGTGCCAGCAGTGATAGACAGGGGGCTCAGGGCTACACCTTC. The chain recombines TRBV2 with TRBJ1-2, with 10 bases fitting TRBD1. The CDR3 runs 14 residues. Trimming took 3 bases from V and 8 from J; bases not matched to a gene: 6. From germline, CDR1 is SNHLY and CDR2 FYNNEI.

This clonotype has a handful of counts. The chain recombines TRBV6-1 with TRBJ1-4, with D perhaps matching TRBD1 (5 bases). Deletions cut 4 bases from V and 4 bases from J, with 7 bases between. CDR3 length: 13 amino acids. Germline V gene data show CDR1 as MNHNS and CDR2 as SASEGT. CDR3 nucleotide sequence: TGTGCCAGCAGTGTTCAGGGTAATGAAAAACTGTTTTTT. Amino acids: CASSVQGNEKLFF.

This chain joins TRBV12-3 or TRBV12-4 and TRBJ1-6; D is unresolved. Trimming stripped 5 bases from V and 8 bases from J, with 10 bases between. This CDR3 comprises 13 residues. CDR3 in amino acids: CASSRTAYSPLHF. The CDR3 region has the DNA TGTGCCAGCAGTAGGACGGCTTATTCACCCCTCCACTTT.

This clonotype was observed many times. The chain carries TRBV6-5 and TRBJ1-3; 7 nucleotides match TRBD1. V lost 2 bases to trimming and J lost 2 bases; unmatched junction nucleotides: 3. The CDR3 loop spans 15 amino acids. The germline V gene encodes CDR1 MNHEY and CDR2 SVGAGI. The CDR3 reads CASSYQGVAGNTIYF. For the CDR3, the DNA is TGTGCCAGCAGTTACCAGGGGGTAGCTGGAAACACCATATATTTT.

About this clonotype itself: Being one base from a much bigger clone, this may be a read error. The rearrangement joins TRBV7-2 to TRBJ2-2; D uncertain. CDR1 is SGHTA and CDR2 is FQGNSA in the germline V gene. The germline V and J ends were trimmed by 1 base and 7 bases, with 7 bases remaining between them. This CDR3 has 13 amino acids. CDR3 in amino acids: CASSLVDRGELFF. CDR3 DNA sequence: TGTGCCAGCAGCTTAGTAGACCGCGGGGAGCTGTTTTTT.

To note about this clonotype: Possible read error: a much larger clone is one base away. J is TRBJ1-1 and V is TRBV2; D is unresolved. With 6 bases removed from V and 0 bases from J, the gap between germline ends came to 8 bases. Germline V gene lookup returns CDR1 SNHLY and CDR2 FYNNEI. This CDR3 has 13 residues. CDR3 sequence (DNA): TGTGCCAGCAGGCCAAACATGAACACTGAAGCTTTCTTT. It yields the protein CASRPNMNTEAFF.

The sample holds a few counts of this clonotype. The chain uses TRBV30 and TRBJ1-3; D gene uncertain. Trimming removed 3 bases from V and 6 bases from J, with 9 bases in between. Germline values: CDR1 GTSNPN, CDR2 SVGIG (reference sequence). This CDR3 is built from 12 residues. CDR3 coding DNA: TGTGCCTGGAGAGAACCGATAAACACCATATATTTT. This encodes CAWREPINTIYF.

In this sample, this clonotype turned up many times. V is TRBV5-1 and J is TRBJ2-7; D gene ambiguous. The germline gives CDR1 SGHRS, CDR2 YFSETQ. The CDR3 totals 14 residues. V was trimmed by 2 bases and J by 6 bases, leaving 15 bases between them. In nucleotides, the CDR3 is TGCGCCAGCAGCTTTGTTATCGACTTCCCCGAGCAGTACTTC. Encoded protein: CASSFVIDFPEQYF.

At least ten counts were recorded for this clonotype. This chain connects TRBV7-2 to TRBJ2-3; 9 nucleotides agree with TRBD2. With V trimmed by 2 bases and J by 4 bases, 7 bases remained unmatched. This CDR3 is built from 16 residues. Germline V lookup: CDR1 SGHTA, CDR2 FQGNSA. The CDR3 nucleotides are TGTGCCAGCAGCTTAAGCGGCGGGGGGGCATCAGATACGCAGTATTTT. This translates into CASSLSGGGASDTQYF.

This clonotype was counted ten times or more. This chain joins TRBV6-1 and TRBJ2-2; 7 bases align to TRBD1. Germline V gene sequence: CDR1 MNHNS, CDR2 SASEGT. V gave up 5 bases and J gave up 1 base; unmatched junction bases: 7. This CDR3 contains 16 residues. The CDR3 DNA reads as TGTGCCAGCAGTCCGAAGGGACAGCAGAACACCGGGGAGCTGTTTTTT. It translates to CASSPKGQQNTGELFF.

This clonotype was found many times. The CDR3 bases are TGCGCCAGCAGCTCCCCACGTCAGAGACTAGCGGGAGGGCCGAATGAGCAGTTCTTC. Translated: CASSSPRQRLAGGPNEQFF. The chain has TRBV5-1 and TRBJ2-1, with 14 bases identical to TRBD2. The germline V gene has CDR1 SGHRS and CDR2 YFSETQ. V was pared by 3 bases and J by 7 bases, with 15 bases of the junction left unmatched. CDR3 size: 19 residues.

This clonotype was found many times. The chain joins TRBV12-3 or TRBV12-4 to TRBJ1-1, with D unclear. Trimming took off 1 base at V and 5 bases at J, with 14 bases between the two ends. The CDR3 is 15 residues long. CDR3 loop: CASSLGARSRTEAFF. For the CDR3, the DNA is TGTGCCAGCAGTTTAGGCGCCAGATCGAGGACTGAAGCTTTCTTT.

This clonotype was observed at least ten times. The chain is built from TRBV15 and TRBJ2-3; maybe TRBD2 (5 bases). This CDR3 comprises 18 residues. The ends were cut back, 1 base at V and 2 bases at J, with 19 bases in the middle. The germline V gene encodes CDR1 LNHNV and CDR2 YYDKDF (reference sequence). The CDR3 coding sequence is TGTGCCACCAGCAGAGGGGTAGGGCTTTCGGGGTTCACAGATACGCAGTATTTT. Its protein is CATSRGVGLSGFTDTQYF.